The next 8 T cell receptor beta chains were all read from a single sample in a study of blood T cell repertoires in COVID-19. Produced via immunoSEQ multiplex PCR; TCRdb's table is partial and in-frame only. This sample yields 45,000 to 70,000 clones, of which approximately 90% are seen a single time; around 7.3% belongs to the top ten. Sequencing was carried out using peripheral blood. Receptors originate from a woman aged 55-70 years with active or convalescent COVID-19.

The chain has TRBV5-4 and TRBJ2-1; perhaps TRBD1 as D (5 bases). The CDR3 covers 11 residues. The V end was cut by 1 base, the J end by 10 bases, with 6 bases between. The V gene's germline CDR1 is SGHNT and CDR2 YYREEE (reference sequence). The CDR3 protein is CASSLRGEQFF. The CDR3 DNA follows: TGTGCCAGCAGCTTGAGGGGCGAGCAGTTCTTC.

V usage is TRBV19 and J usage is TRBJ2-6, with 10 bases that match TRBD2. Losses at the gene ends were 7 bases for V and 4 bases for J; bases not matched to a gene: 7. Germline CDR1 is LNHDA and CDR2 is SQIVND (reference sequence). CDR3 length: 16 amino acids. CDR3: CASTSGGAVGANVLTF. The CDR3 nucleotides are TGTGCCAGTACTAGCGGGGGAGCGGTAGGGGCCAACGTCCTGACTTTC.

The J gene is TRBJ1-6, the V gene TRBV11-2; 7 bases fit TRBD1. The CDR3 extends over 15 amino acids. CDR1 and CDR2 from the germline V gene are SGHAT and FQNNGV. Unmatched junction bases numbered 8, after V lost 5 bases and J lost 7 bases. The CDR3 spells CASSPQGLENSPLHF. CDR3 sequence (DNA): TGTGCCAGCAGCCCACAGGGGCTCGAAAATTCACCCCTCCACTTT.

J is TRBJ2-2 and V is TRBV6-6; perhaps TRBD2 as D (6 bases). The germline V gene has CDR1 MNHNY and CDR2 SVGAGI (reference sequence). With 5 bases removed from V and 4 bases from J, the gap between germline ends came to 14 bases. The CDR3 covers 15 residues. The CDR3 here is CASSTSGGGTGELFF. As DNA, the CDR3 is TGTGCCAGCAGTACCTCCGGGGGAGGCACCGGGGAGCTGTTTTTT.

The chain joins TRBV28 to TRBJ1-2, with TRBD1 as a possible D gene (6 bases). The CDR3 covers 13 residues. The germline gives CDR1 MDHEN, CDR2 SYDVKM. V was cut by 5 bases and J by 4 bases, with 11 bases left in between. CDR3 region: CASSPTGSYGYTF. In nucleotides, the CDR3 is TGTGCCAGCAGTCCTACAGGGTCCTATGGCTACACCTTC.

The V gene is TRBV5-4, the J gene TRBJ1-5, with 7 bases aligning to TRBD1. Germline CDR1 reads SGHNT; CDR2 reads YYREEE (reference sequence). J was trimmed by 2 bases and V by 1 base; bases with no gene match: 6. CDR3 size: 16 residues. For the CDR3, the DNA is TGTGCCAGCAGCTTGTGGACAGGAGGGGGCAATCAGCCCCAGCATTTT. Residues: CASSLWTGGGNQPQHF.

The chain has TRBV7-3 and TRBJ2-1; 11 nucleotides line up with TRBD2. Per the germline V gene, CDR1 is SGHTA and CDR2 is FQGTGA. J gave up 6 bases and V 4 bases, and 11 bases lay outside the gene matches. This CDR3 is 17 amino acids long. The CDR3 sequence: CASSSGIAGGKSNEQFF. CDR3 nucleotides: TGTGCCAGCAGCTCGGGGATAGCGGGAGGGAAATCCAATGAGCAGTTCTTC.

The count of this clone is one. Here the CDR3 reads CASSRDRAQETQYF. The CDR3 nucleotides read TGTGCCAGCAGCCGCGACAGGGCCCAAGAGACCCAGTACTTC. This chain links TRBV6-5 with TRBJ2-5; 7 bases fit TRBD1. The CDR3 is 14 amino acids. V gave up 6 bases and J gave up 1 base; unmatched junction bases: 5. Looked up from germline, CDR1 is MNHEY and CDR2 is SVGAGI.